One sample yielded the 26 T cell receptor beta chains listed below, sequenced in a study of cytomegalovirus exposure and HLA in healthy donors. Both 60 Vbeta primers and 13 Jbeta primers went into the PCR. TCRdb's table, derived via immunoSEQ multiplex PCR, lists solely in-frame clones and lacks some. Of approximately 240,000 clones listed, about 80% are singletons. The specimen was PBMCs. These receptors all come from a woman aged 35 to 49 in good health and CMV-seropositive.

This chain joins TRBV30 and TRBJ2-5; 9 bases map to TRBD2. This CDR3 comprises 17 residues. The junction had 9 bases not matched to a gene; V was cut back by 0 bases and J by 1 base. Germline CDR1 reads GTSNPN; CDR2 reads SVGIG (reference sequence). CDR3 residues: CAWSVIGSGRFQETQYF. CDR3 bases: TGTGCCTGGAGTGTAATCGGTAGCGGGAGATTCCAAGAGACCCAGTACTTC.

V usage is TRBV9 and J usage is TRBJ2-6; the D gene is possibly TRBD2 (6 bases). Germline assignment: CDR1 SGDLS and CDR2 YYNGEE. V was cut by 5 bases and J by 0 bases, with 18 bases left in between. The CDR3 is 18 amino acids. The CDR3 region is CASRGGSSGSSGANVLTF. In DNA, the CDR3 is TGTGCCAGCAGGGGGGGAAGTAGTGGGAGCTCTGGGGCCAACGTCCTGACTTTC.

The chain joins TRBV5-1 to TRBJ2-7, with D maybe TRBD2 (6 bases). The V gene's germline CDR1 is SGHRS and CDR2 YFSETQ. CDR3 length: 15 amino acids. The V end lost 0 bases, the J end lost 3 bases, and 13 bases lay between the germline ends. The CDR3 loop reads CASSLEGGRHYEQYF. The CDR3 region has the DNA TGCGCCAGCAGCTTGGAGGGAGGTCGTCACTACGAGCAGTACTTC.

The chain is built from TRBV11-2 and TRBJ1-4; possibly TRBD1 for D (5 bases). Germline V lookup: CDR1 SGHAT, CDR2 FQNNGV. The CDR3 contains 15 residues. Trimming took 1 base from V and 3 from J, leaving 9 bases between them. The CDR3 is CASSLVGGSNEKLFF. The DNA for the CDR3 is TGTGCCAGCAGCTTAGTGGGGGGGTCTAATGAAAAACTGTTTTTT.

The V and J genes are TRBV27 and TRBJ2-2, with 8 bases that match TRBD1. Germline assignment: CDR1 MNHEY and CDR2 SMNVEV (reference sequence). The CDR3 covers 17 residues. The V and J ends lost 5 bases and 4 bases, in that order; junction bases with no gene match: 12. The CDR3 DNA is TGTGCCAGCAGTCTAAACTCAGGGGGCTCTAGCACCGGGGAGCTGTTTTTT. Translated: CASSLNSGGSSTGELFF.

This sequence joins TRBV2 and TRBJ2-7, with D uncertain. This CDR3 contains 16 residues. Germline V gives CDR1 SNHLY, CDR2 FYNNEI. Trimming removed 2 bases at V and 5 bases at J, with 19 bases between. The CDR3 region has the DNA TGTGCCAGCAGTGAAACCGGCCCGACGAGGAGCCACGAGCAGTACTTC. This sequence encodes CASSETGPTRSHEQYF.

Only one count was recorded for this clone. The chain is built from TRBV4-2 and TRBJ2-3, with D uncertain. The V gene's germline CDR1 is LGHNA and CDR2 YNFKEQ. The CDR3 length is 16 residues. V lost 1 base and J lost 0, with 11 bases in between. The CDR3 sequence: CASSQGADLSTDTQYF. The CDR3 nucleotides read TGTGCCAGCAGCCAAGGGGCAGACCTTAGCACAGATACGCAGTATTTT.

This clone appeared once. The rearrangement uses TRBV5-6 and TRBJ2-7, with TRBD2 matching 10 bases. The J segment lost 2 bases and the V segment lost 0 bases, leaving 2 bases of the junction unmatched. Germline CDR1 is SGHDT and CDR2 is YYEEEE. This CDR3 is built from 15 residues. The CDR3 DNA follows: TGTGCCAGCAGCTTGGGCGGACTAGCGGCCTACGAGCAGTACTTC. Encoded protein: CASSLGGLAAYEQYF.

The V gene is TRBV6-5, the J gene TRBJ1-5; D may be TRBD1 (6 bases). Trimming stripped 5 bases from V and 6 bases from J, with 14 bases between. The CDR3 has 14 amino acids. Germline V lookup: CDR1 MNHEY, CDR2 SVGAGI. CDR3 DNA: TGTGCCAGCAGTAAGGGGGGAGGGGGTCAGCCCCAGCATTTT. Translated, it gives CASSKGGGGQPQHF.

The chain is built from TRBV5-1 and TRBJ2-2, with TRBD2 matching over 14 bases. V trimming: 2 bases; J trimming: 0 bases; junction bases outside the gene matches: 3. Per the germline V gene, CDR1 is SGHRS and CDR2 is YFSETQ. CDR3 size: 18 residues. DNA of the CDR3: TGCGCCAGCAGCTTCGGGACTAGCGGGGGCTCGAACACCGGGGAGCTGTTTTTT. Protein: CASSFGTSGGSNTGELFF.

This rearrangement joins TRBV5-1 to TRBJ2-3; possibly TRBD1 for D (5 bases). V dropped 0 bases and J dropped 4 bases, with 15 bases sitting between them. Germline lookup yields CDR1 SGHRS and CDR2 YFSETQ. The CDR3 is 16 amino acids. The CDR3 loop is CASSLEGKGAADTQYF. CDR3 DNA sequence: TGCGCCAGCAGCTTGGAGGGGAAAGGGGCCGCAGATACGCAGTATTTT.

This clone was found once. The CDR3 DNA is TGTGCCAGCAGCTTAGGGGGTGGGCAGGGAAGCACTGAAGCTTTCTTT. Translation gives CASSLGGGQGSTEAFF. The chain employs TRBV7-9 and TRBJ1-1, with D possibly being TRBD1 (5 bases). This CDR3 is 16 amino acids long. Germline loops: CDR1 SEHNR, CDR2 FQNEAQ (reference sequence). V lost 1 base and J 4 bases, leaving 16 bases between the germline ends.

This clone has only one observation. The chain combines TRBV7-7 with TRBJ2-5; 7 bases are shared with TRBD1. Germline CDR1 reads SSHAT; CDR2 reads FNYEAQ (reference sequence). The CDR3 is made up of 19 amino acids. Trimming cost V 5 bases and J 7 bases; bases outside gene matches: 25. The CDR3 nucleotides are TGTGCCAGCAGCGTTACAGTCGTTCGAACCGGGACAGCTGACGGGACCCAGTACTTC. Amino acid sequence: CASSVTVVRTGTADGTQYF.

The gene calls are TRBV27 and TRBJ1-2; TRBD1 might be the D (6 bases). Germline values: CDR1 MNHEY, CDR2 SMNVEV (reference sequence). This CDR3 contains 15 residues. V was shortened by 3 bases and J by 4 bases, with 15 bases between the two germline ends. CDR3 sequence: CASSLDRQTIYGYTF. The CDR3 DNA follows: TGTGCCAGCAGTTTGGACAGACAAACTATCTATGGCTACACCTTC.

The chain's CDR3 is CAWNLPGLAGEQFF. The CDR3 DNA reads TGTGCCTGGAACCTTCCGGGACTAGCAGGGGAGCAGTTCTTC. The rearrangement links TRBV30 to TRBJ2-1, with 9 bases fitting TRBD2. The CDR3 is 14 residues long. V was pared by 4 bases and J by 10 bases, with 11 bases of the junction left unmatched. Per the germline V gene, CDR1 is GTSNPN and CDR2 is SVGIG (reference sequence).

The CDR3 nucleotides read TGTGCCAGCAGTGGGAGCGGGCCAACCTACGAGCAGTACTTC. Amino acids: CASSGSGPTYEQYF. The chain recombines TRBV6-1 with TRBJ2-5, with D maybe TRBD2 (6 bases). The J call may be incorrect, as the DNA end agrees better with TRBJ2-7. CDR3 length: 14 residues. Germline V lookup: CDR1 MNHNS, CDR2 SASEGT.

The rearrangement uses TRBV5-1 and TRBJ1-4, with D tentatively TRBD1 (5 bases). CDR1 SGHRS and CDR2 YFSETQ come from the germline V gene. V was pared by 6 bases and J by 0 bases, with 12 bases between. CDR3 length: 15 residues. Here the CDR3 DNA reads TGCGCCAGCAACGATGGGGCCACAACTAATGAAAAACTGTTTTTT. Amino acid sequence: CASNDGATTNEKLFF.

With respect to this clone: At one boundary the junction diverges from the germline segment, which might be a read error. The same CDR3 also results from other DNA sequences found in this sample. The chain carries TRBV28 and TRBJ1-1, with 7 bases aligning to TRBD1. This CDR3 has 15 amino acids. Per germline, CDR1 MDHEN and CDR2 SYDVKM. The CDR3 DNA reads as TGCGCCAGCAGTCTTACTCAGGGGGGCGGCACTGAAGCTTTCTTT. Its translation is CASSLTQGGGTEAFF.

The V call is TRBV2, the J call TRBJ2-5; tentatively, D is TRBD1 (6 bases). The CDR3 contains 14 residues. Between the trimmed V and J ends, which lost 2 bases and 4 bases, there was a span of 11 bases. Germline CDR1 reads SNHLY; CDR2 reads FYNNEI. The CDR3 here is CASSEMRRGETQYF. In DNA form, the CDR3 reads TGTGCCAGCAGTGAAATGCGCAGGGGAGAGACCCAGTACTTC.

In DNA, the CDR3 is TGTGCCAGAAGCATCAGGGGGATTTCCTACGAGCAGTACTTC. As protein: CARSIRGISYEQYF. The V and J genes are TRBV5-3 and TRBJ2-7; 7 bases match TRBD1. TRBV5-3 is annotated as an ORF whose role is uncertain. V lost 4 bases, J lost 1 base, and 5 bases stayed unmatched. The CDR3 length is 14 residues.

The chain joins TRBV4-2 to TRBJ2-1; 7 bases map to TRBD2. From germline, CDR1 is LGHNA and CDR2 YNFKEQ. This CDR3 contains 16 residues. The junction had 12 bases not matched to a gene; V was cut back by 1 base and J by 9 bases. The chain's CDR3 is CASSQGEGSLSGEQFF. In nucleotides, the CDR3 is TGTGCCAGCAGCCAAGGGGAGGGGAGTCTGTCGGGTGAGCAGTTCTTC.

The chain is built from TRBV4-3 and TRBJ1-1, with 7 bases matching TRBD1. V lost 0 bases to trimming and J lost 4 bases; unmatched junction nucleotides: 8. Germline V gene sequence: CDR1 LGHNA, CDR2 YSLEER. CDR3 length: 16 amino acids. The CDR3 sequence: CASSQDHEGAATEAFF. The CDR3 coding sequence is TGCGCCAGCAGCCAAGATCACGAGGGGGCGGCCACTGAAGCTTTCTTT.

The chain couples TRBV4-2 to TRBJ2-5, with 10 bases matching TRBD2. CDR1 LGHNA and CDR2 YNFKEQ come from the germline V gene. The J segment lost 2 bases and the V segment lost 2 bases, leaving 5 bases of the junction unmatched. The CDR3 consists of 16 residues. This chain's CDR3 is CASSQKLAGPQETQYF. CDR3 DNA: TGTGCCAGCAGCCAAAAACTAGCGGGGCCACAAGAGACCCAGTACTTC.

This clone was observed a handful of times. The chain joins TRBV19 to TRBJ2-5; 10 positions agree with TRBD1. The junction had 8 bases not matched to a gene; V was cut back by 3 bases and J by 4 bases. This CDR3 comprises 16 residues. Germline CDR1 and CDR2: LNHDA and SQIVND (reference sequence). The CDR3 here is CASSIGTGEMGETQYF. The DNA of the CDR3 is TGTGCCAGTAGTATCGGGACAGGGGAGATGGGAGAGACCCAGTACTTC.

Regarding this clone: At one end the junction does not follow the germline gene, possibly because of a read error. V and J are TRBV5-5 and TRBJ1-2, with TRBD1 matching over 11 bases. The germline gives CDR1 SGHKS, CDR2 YYEKEE (reference sequence). This CDR3 has 14 residues. The CDR3 here is CTSRPGTGGYGYTF. For the CDR3, the DNA is TGTACCAGCAGACCCGGGACAGGGGGATACGGCTACACCTTC.

This sequence joins TRBV7-8 and TRBJ2-7, with D tentatively TRBD2 (5 bases). V gave up 4 bases and J gave up 2 bases, with 12 bases separating them. This CDR3 has 14 residues. Germline V gene lookup returns CDR1 SGHVS and CDR2 FQNEAQ. Here the CDR3 DNA reads TGTGCCAGCAGCTCTCCGACGGGAACCTACGAGCAGTACTTC. It yields the protein CASSSPTGTYEQYF.